The clone carrying this T cell receptor beta chain has at least ten counts. CDR1 and CDR2 from the germline V gene are SEHNR and FQNEAQ (reference sequence). V lost 1 base to trimming and J lost 1 base, with 7 bases between them. The CDR3 is 14 amino acids. As part of library construction, unique molecular identifiers were attached to individual cDNA molecules. One entry per CDR3 protein results from TCRdb running MiXCR on the 5' RACE reads. The sample contains about 31,000 distinct CDR3 sequences, approximately 5.3% of which appear only once. The data stem from a study of early T cells in non-severe SARS-CoV-2 infection.

The sequencing sample was made of whole blood. This TCR was recovered from an adult who was a healthcare worker with PCR-confirmed SARS-CoV-2 infection or an uninfected control (not recorded which). The gene calls are TRBV7-9 and TRBJ1-1; D ambiguous. CDR3 sequence (DNA): TGTGCCAGCAGCTTAGAAGTGGGGAACACTGAAGCTTTCTTT. It yields the protein CASSLEVGNTEAFF.